What follows are 26 T cell receptor beta chains derived from one specimen sequenced in a study of T cells in Graves' hyperthyroidism and ophthalmopathy. Amplified TCR beta CDR3 regions came from RNA transcripts. A first-round RT-PCR of the TCR CDR3 used the HTBI primer set. TCRdb redid the calling of the multiplex PCR reads with MiXCR, one entry per CDR3 protein. The sample shows 200,000 to 300,000 distinct CDR3 sequences, approximately 25% of them seen only once. The sequenced material came from blood. Receptors originate from a woman aged 40-49 years with Graves' ophthalmopathy.

The gene calls are TRBV6-2 or TRBV6-3 and TRBJ2-4; possibly TRBD2 for D (5 bases). Germline V CDR1 and CDR2: MNHEY, SVGEGT. The CDR3 consists of 16 residues. Deletions cut 2 bases from V and 6 bases from J, with 17 bases between. CDR3 residues: CASSYPPGMQLNIQYF. The CDR3 coding sequence is TGTGCCAGCAGTTACCCCCCCGGGATGCAGTTAAACATTCAGTACTTC.

The chain is built from TRBV11-2 and TRBJ2-5, with 11 bases matching TRBD1. V lost 3 bases and J lost 4; bases outside the gene matches: 7. Germline CDR1 and CDR2: SGHAT and FQNNGV. The CDR3 is made up of 16 amino acids. CDR3 in DNA: TGTGCCAGCAGCTTCGGGACAGGGGGAGTAGTAGAGACCCAGTACTTC. The encoded protein is CASSFGTGGVVETQYF.

This clonotype was counted many times. The chain carries TRBV29-1 and TRBJ2-1; TRBD2 matches at 12 bases. CDR3 length equals 14 residues. In germline, CDR1 is SQVTM, CDR2 ANQGSEA. J lost 7 bases, V lost 7 bases, and 8 bases had no gene match. The CDR3 DNA reads TGCAGCGCCCAACTAGCGGGAGGATCTAATGAGCAGTTCTTC. This gives the protein CSAQLAGGSNEQFF.

Details on this clonotype: An end of the junction differs from the germline gene, which may be a read error. This chain links TRBV12-5 with TRBJ1-2; 8 nucleotides align to TRBD1. The CDR3 has 14 amino acids. Germline V CDR1 and CDR2: LGHNT, FRNRAP. The CDR3 loop is CASGLVGQEGGYIF. The CDR3 DNA sequence: TGTGCTAGTGGTTTGGTGGGACAGGAGGGTGGCTACATCTTC.

This chain links TRBV6-1 with TRBJ1-2; 8 bases agree with TRBD1. The CDR3 covers 14 residues. Germline lookup yields CDR1 MNHNS and CDR2 SASEGT. The trim removed 1 base at V and 8 bases at J, leaving 6 bases unmatched. CDR3 coding DNA: TGTGCCAGCAGTGAAGTGGGGACAGGCAAAGGCTACACCTTC. As protein: CASSEVGTGKGYTF.

This clonotype was detected many times. The chain combines TRBV6-2 or TRBV6-3 with TRBJ1-6; D not resolved. Trimming took off 6 bases at V and 7 bases at J, with 16 bases between the two ends. The germline V gene has CDR1 MNHEY and CDR2 SVGEGT. This CDR3 has 15 amino acids. DNA of the CDR3: TGTGCCAGCAGCACGGACGGAGCCAGAAATTCACCCCTCCACTTT. It is translated as CASSTDGARNSPLHF.

This clonotype has a count of ten or more. This sequence joins TRBV11-2 and TRBJ2-5, with D maybe TRBD2 (6 bases). Deletions cut 3 bases from V and 3 bases from J, with 14 bases between. The CDR3 has 15 residues. CDR1 and CDR2 from the germline V gene are SGHAT and FQNNGV. The CDR3 DNA sequence: TGTGCCAGCAGCTTTAGCGGCCAGGGTAAAGAGACCCAGTACTTC. This sequence encodes CASSFSGQGKETQYF.

This clonotype was observed at least ten times. The chain uses TRBV7-9 and TRBJ1-1; D is undetermined. The CDR3 runs 15 residues. Trimming took off 2 bases at V and 2 bases at J, with 12 bases between the two ends. CDR1 is SEHNR and CDR2 is FQNEAQ in the germline V gene (reference sequence). CDR3 in amino acids: CASSLSVQRNTEAFF. Written as DNA, the CDR3 is TGTGCCAGCAGCTTATCCGTACAGCGTAACACTGAAGCTTTCTTT.

The genes are TRBV6-1 and TRBJ1-2; D may be TRBD1 (5 bases). V lost 0 bases and J 8 bases, leaving 13 bases between the germline ends. CDR1 is MNHNS, CDR2 SASEGT, per germline. CDR3 size: 14 residues. This CDR3 reads CASSEAWGSWGYTF. The CDR3 DNA sequence: TGTGCCAGCAGTGAAGCGTGGGGGTCTTGGGGCTACACCTTC.

This clonotype was recorded at least ten times. The rearrangement joins TRBV30 to TRBJ2-7; 10 bases fit TRBD2. Germline V gene lookup returns CDR1 GTSNPN and CDR2 SVGIG (reference sequence). The CDR3 is made up of 13 amino acids. J gave up 5 bases and V 5 bases, and 6 bases lay outside the gene matches. The CDR3 region is CAWGQTSGNEQYF. Written as DNA, the CDR3 is TGTGCCTGGGGTCAAACTAGCGGGAACGAGCAGTACTTC.

This clonotype was recorded at least ten times. The chain joins TRBV4-2 to TRBJ2-5; tentatively, D is TRBD1 (6 bases). Germline V gene sequence: CDR1 LGHNA, CDR2 YNFKEQ. The CDR3 is made up of 13 amino acids. V was trimmed by 4 bases and J by 3 bases, leaving 9 bases between them. CDR3 DNA sequence: TGTGCCAGCAGCCTGAGGACAGAAGAGACCCAGTACTTC. Translation gives CASSLRTEETQYF.

This clonotype appeared a few times. This chain connects TRBV18 to TRBJ1-1, with 10 bases identical to TRBD1. This CDR3 has 13 amino acids. Germline CDR1 is KGHSH and CDR2 is LQKENI. Trimming at V came to 4 bases and at J to 8 bases, leaving 4 bases not matched to a gene. CDR3 in amino acids: CASSQGQGSEAFF. In nucleotides, the CDR3 is TGTGCCAGCTCACAGGGACAGGGGTCGGAAGCTTTCTTT.

There are many counts of this clonotype. This chain links TRBV10-3 with TRBJ1-1, with TRBD1 as a possible D gene (5 bases). The CDR3 has 11 residues. The V and J ends lost 5 bases and 5 bases respectively, with 6 bases between them. CDR1 is ENHRY and CDR2 is SYGVKD in the germline V gene. Here the CDR3 reads CAISQGTEAFF. Written as DNA, the CDR3 is TGTGCCATCAGTCAGGGAACTGAAGCTTTCTTT.

This clonotype was counted many times. This sequence joins TRBV5-1 and TRBJ2-2; 8 bases align to TRBD1. Germline V lookup: CDR1 SGHRS, CDR2 YFSETQ. The trim removed 2 bases at V and 1 base at J, leaving 13 bases unmatched. The CDR3 has 19 residues. In DNA, the CDR3 is TGCGCCAGCAGCTTCGGACAGGGCAAAGAAATTATGAACACCGGGGAGCTGTTTTTT. Protein product: CASSFGQGKEIMNTGELFF. Filled out from reference TRBV5-1 and TRBJ2-2, the complete variable domain reads KAGVTQTPRYLIKTRGQQVTLSCSPISGHRSVSWYQQTPGQGLQFLFEYFSETQRNKGNFPGRFSGRQFSNSRSEMNVSTLELGDSALYLCASSFGQGKEIMNTGELFFGEGSRLTVL.

In its sample, this clonotype was seen many times. The gene calls are TRBV11-2 and TRBJ2-7, with D unclear. Deletions cut 6 bases from V and 3 bases from J, with 12 bases between. Germline V lookup: CDR1 SGHAT, CDR2 FQNNGV. This CDR3 is 13 amino acids long. For the CDR3, the DNA is TGTGCCAGCAGGTCAGAAAACCTCTACGAGCAGTACTTC. Amino acid sequence: CASRSENLYEQYF.

This clonotype showed up many times. V usage is TRBV20-1 and J usage is TRBJ2-5; no definite D call. The V end was cut by 5 bases, the J end by 0 bases, with 16 bases between. The CDR3 contains 15 residues. Germline V gene data show CDR1 as DFQATT and CDR2 as SNEGSKA (reference sequence). CDR3 DNA sequence: TGCAGTGCTCACTCCATTAGAATGTACCAAGAGACCCAGTACTTC. Its translation is CSAHSIRMYQETQYF.

V is TRBV30 and J is TRBJ1-1; D gene ambiguous. Germline V lookup: CDR1 GTSNPN, CDR2 SVGIG (reference sequence). Trimming stripped 2 bases from V and 8 bases from J, with 9 bases between. The CDR3 has 11 amino acids. In DNA, the CDR3 is TGTGCCTGGAGTTCTAAGACCGAAGCTTTCTTT. Its protein product is CAWSSKTEAFF.

As regards this clonotype: A clone one base away is much larger, so this may be a read error. V usage is TRBV7-2 and J usage is TRBJ2-3, with D unclear. Germline CDR1 reads SGHTA; CDR2 reads FQGNSA. This CDR3 has 13 residues. The CDR3 is CASSLVGYDTRYF. In DNA, the CDR3 is TGTGCCAGCAGCTTAGTTGGGTATGATACGCGGTATTTT.

This clonotype was counted ten times or more. This chain uses TRBV19 with TRBJ1-5; possibly TRBD1 for D (5 bases). Germline CDR1 is LNHDA and CDR2 is SQIVND (reference sequence). V lost 5 bases, J lost 1 base, and 15 bases lay in between. The CDR3 length is 16 residues. CDR3 in amino acids: CASSLLGGGSNQPQHF. In DNA form, the CDR3 reads TGTGCCAGTAGTCTACTCGGGGGAGGGAGCAATCAGCCCCAGCATTTT. The whole variable domain, remainder taken from reference TRBV19 and TRBJ1-5, is DGGITQSPKYLFRKEGQNVTLSCEQNLNHDAMYWYRQDPGQGLRLIYYSQIVNDFQKGDIAEGYSVSREKKESFPLTVTSAQKNPTAFYLCASSLLGGGSNQPQHFGDGTRLSIL.

The chain employs TRBV28 and TRBJ2-7, with 9 bases that match TRBD1. J lost 4 bases, V lost 6 bases, and 4 bases had no gene match. The CDR3 covers 13 residues. Germline V gives CDR1 MDHEN, CDR2 SYDVKM. CDR3 coding DNA: TGTGCCAGCAGAGACGACAGGGGGTACGAGCAGTACTTC. This translates into CASRDDRGYEQYF.

This clonotype came up many times. This chain connects TRBV27 to TRBJ2-7; 9 nucleotides line up with TRBD2. J lost 3 bases, V lost 4 bases, and 10 bases had no gene match. Per the germline V gene, CDR1 is MNHEY and CDR2 is SMNVEV (reference sequence). This CDR3 region has 16 residues. This CDR3 is CASSYEVAGGVYEQYF. CDR3 DNA: TGTGCCAGCAGTTACGAGGTGGCGGGGGGGGTCTACGAGCAGTACTTC.

The chain carries TRBV29-1 and TRBJ2-7, with 8 bases lining up with TRBD1. The germline CDR1 and CDR2 sequences are SQVTM and ANQGSEA. This CDR3 has 14 amino acids. V dropped 2 bases and J dropped 3; count of bases not matched to a gene: 6. The CDR3 DNA reads TGCAGCGTTGAAACCCCGGACAGGGACTACGAGCAGTACTTC. It translates to CSVETPDRDYEQYF.

The rearrangement joins TRBV28 to TRBJ2-4, with no clear D. The CDR3 sequence is 12 residues long. Trimming removed 6 bases from V and 6 bases from J, with 9 bases in between. CDR1 is MDHEN and CDR2 is SYDVKM in the germline V gene. CDR3 in DNA: TGTGCCAGCAGCGGTAGAAGAAACATTCAGTACTTC. Translated: CASSGRRNIQYF.

The chain employs TRBV6-5 and TRBJ2-7; D perhaps matches TRBD1 (6 bases). V lost 4 bases and J lost 5, with 18 bases in between. This CDR3 is built from 15 residues. The germline CDR1 and CDR2 sequences are MNHEY and SVGAGI. The CDR3 DNA reads TGTGCCAGCAGTTCGACCCCCGGGACAACCCACGAGCAGTACTTC. Its protein product is CASSSTPGTTHEQYF.

This rearrangement joins TRBV29-1 to TRBJ2-7, with 7 bases matching TRBD1. With 6 bases clipped from V and 6 bases from J, the junction kept 14 bases outside the gene matches. CDR1 and CDR2 from the germline V gene are SQVTM and ANQGSEA. The CDR3 spans 14 residues. CDR3 sequence: CSVLANRGTAEQYF. The CDR3 nucleotides are TGCAGCGTCCTTGCCAACAGGGGTACCGCCGAGCAGTACTTC.

In its sample, this clonotype was seen many times. A read error may be the cause here, since a much bigger clone is one base away. CDR3 sequence: CASSVIGTGELFF. In DNA form, the CDR3 reads TGTGCCAGCAGCGTAATAGGCACCGGGGAGCTGTTTTTT. The chain couples TRBV9 to TRBJ2-2; D unresolved. The CDR3 is made up of 13 amino acids. Germline V gene lookup returns CDR1 SGDLS and CDR2 YYNGEE. V was shortened by 1 base and J by 4 bases, with 5 bases between the two germline ends.